This TCR beta chain appears in the sequencing data of a study of blood T cell repertoires in COVID-19. With 1 base removed from V and 0 bases from J, the gap between germline ends came to 10 bases. The CDR3 runs 17 residues. CDR1 is MDHEN, CDR2 SYDVKM, per germline. This clone occurred a few times. Libraries were prepared by immunoSEQ multiplex PCR; TCRdb keeps only in-frame clonotypes and omits some of them. The data hold about 130,000 clones, with about 70% observed a single time. This sequence was found in a woman aged 70-85 years with acute or convalescent COVID-19. The rearrangement uses TRBV28 and TRBJ2-6; maybe TRBD1 (6 bases). Sequenced material: peripheral blood. The DNA of the CDR3 is TGTGCCAGCAGTTTATTAACAGGGAGCTCTGGGGCCAACGTCCTGACTTTC. Translation: CASSLLTGSSGANVLTF.